A selection of T cell receptor beta chains follows, all from one sample in a study of cytomegalovirus exposure and HLA in healthy donors. Assay used: immunoSEQ multiplex PCR; TCRdb lists only in-frame clones, some missing. Here the sample spans roughly 150,000 clones, roughly nine tenths being singletons. What was sequenced was PBMCs. The receptors stem from a woman aged 25-40 years in good health and CMV-seronegative. CDR3s include the opening cysteine and the closing phenylalanine or tryptophan. D genes are given only for firm matches. The listing skips clone size in some rows; elsewhere it reads once, few, many or a size class.

clone_size	d_call	v_call	j_call	cdr3_nt	cdr3_aa
once	.	TRBV19	TRBJ2-7	TGTGCCAGTAGTATTGTGGGAACAAGAAACTACGAGCAGTACTTC	CASSIVGTRNYEQYF
.	.	TRBV15	TRBJ2-7	TGTGCCACCAGCAGAGACACAGGACCCTACGAGCAGTACTTC	CATSRDTGPYEQYF
.	.	TRBV19	TRBJ1-5	TGTGCCAGTAGTATCCGGATTAATCAGCCCCAGCATTTT	CASSIRINQPQHF
once	.	TRBV29-1	TRBJ2-5	TGCAGCGTTAGCGGGGAGACCCAGTACTTC	CSVSGETQYF
.	.	TRBV2	TRBJ1-2	TGTGCCAGCAGTGAAGGCCGGGGGGCTGAGGATGGCTACACCTTC	CASSEGRGAEDGYTF
.	.	TRBV20-1	TRBJ2-1	TGCAGTGCTAGACGCTACAATGAGCAGTTCTTC	CSARRYNEQFF
once	TRBD1	TRBV7-9	TRBJ1-2	TGTGCCACGGCCGGGACAGAACATGGCTACACCTTC	CATAGTEHGYTF
.	.	TRBV6-5	TRBJ1-5	TGTGCCAGCAGTGATGATAGCAATCAGCCCCAGCATTTT	CASSDDSNQPQHF
.	TRBD2	TRBV6-5	TRBJ2-3	TGTGCCAGCAGTCTAGCGGGAGGGACGCAGTATTTT	CASSLAGGTQYF
.	.	TRBV5-1	TRBJ1-3	TGCGCCAGCAGCTTGGGCAGGGCTGGAAACACCATATATTTT	CASSLGRAGNTIYF
.	.	TRBV7-9	TRBJ1-1	TGTGCCAGCAGCTTATATCCCAGCGATTCACCGAACACTGAAGCTTTCTTT	CASSLYPSDSPNTEAFF
few	.	TRBV28	TRBJ1-2	TGTGCCAGCAGCAGCCAGGGGACCTATGGCTACACCTTC	CASSSQGTYGYTF
.	TRBD2	TRBV27	TRBJ2-3	TGTGCCAGCAGTCTATGGACTAGCGGGGGGACAGATACGCAGTATTTT	CASSLWTSGGTDTQYF
.	.	TRBV9	TRBJ2-2	TGTGCCAGCAGCTATGGGGGCCAGGCTAGGCCCGGGGAGCTGTTTTTT	CASSYGGQARPGELFF
once	.	TRBV7-6	TRBJ1-1	TGTGCCAGCAAGGAGGGCGTGTACACTGAAGCTTTCTTT	CASKEGVYTEAFF
.	TRBD1	TRBV9	TRBJ1-1	TGTGCCAGCAGCGACGCGACAGGGGATGTGAGAAGCACTGAAGCTTTCTTT	CASSDATGDVRSTEAFF
.	TRBD2	TRBV28	TRBJ2-7	TGTGCCAGCAGTTTTGTAGCGGGCTACGAGCAGTACTTC	CASSFVAGYEQYF
.	TRBD1	TRBV27	TRBJ1-2	TGTGCCAGCAGTCCCCGGGACAGTAGTTACTATGGCTACACCTTC	CASSPRDSSYYGYTF
.	TRBD1	TRBV4-3	TRBJ1-2	TGCGCCAGCAGCCAAGCCCGCACAGGGGGCTATGGCTACACCTTC	CASSQARTGGYGYTF
.	TRBD2	TRBV11-2	TRBJ2-1	TGTGCCAGCAGCGCCCGAGGGGCGGGGGGGCTCAACAATGAGCAGTTCTTC	CASSARGAGGLNNEQFF
many	TRBD2	TRBV14	TRBJ2-2	TGTGCCAGCAGCCTTTACCCGACTAGCGGGAGTAACACCGGGGAGCTGTTTTTT	CASSLYPTSGSNTGELFF
.	.	TRBV27	TRBJ2-1	TGTGCCAGCCGTAGGACGGAATCCAATGAGCAGTTCTTC	CASRRTESNEQFF
.	.	TRBV2	TRBJ2-7	TGTGCCAGCAGTGAAGGGACAGCAGGAGCCTACGAGCAGTACTTC	CASSEGTAGAYEQYF
.	.	TRBV18	TRBJ2-1	TGTGCCAGCTCACCAACGAGTAGCGTGGACAATGAGCAGTTCTTC	CASSPTSSVDNEQFF
.	TRBD2	TRBV19	TRBJ2-7	TGTGCCAGTAGCCAGCTCGTCGGGACTAGCTCCTACGAGCAGTACTTC	CASSQLVGTSSYEQYF
.	TRBD1	TRBV11-2	TRBJ2-4	TGTGCCAGCAGCTCAACCGGGACAGACGGTTTAGCCAAAAACATTCAGTACTTC	CASSSTGTDGLAKNIQYF
.	.	TRBV29-1	TRBJ2-7	TGCAGCGTTGAACCACAGGAGTCCCTTTCCTACGAGCAGTACTTC	CSVEPQESLSYEQYF
.	TRBD1	TRBV7-3	TRBJ1-1	TGTGCCAGCAGCCGAAACAGGGGGAGCACTGAAGCTTTCTTT	CASSRNRGSTEAFF
.	.	TRBV7-9	TRBJ1-1	TGTGCCAGCAGCTTGGACCAAGGGACGAACACTGAAGCTTTCTTT	CASSLDQGTNTEAFF
few	.	TRBV2	TRBJ2-7	TGTGCCAGCAGTGAAGCGGTCTACGAGCAGTACTTC	CASSEAVYEQYF
.	.	TRBV27	TRBJ2-7	TGTGCCAGCTGCAGACAGGCGGCAACCTACGAGCAGTACTTC	CASCRQAATYEQYF
.	.	TRBV6-1	TRBJ2-1	TGTGCCAGCAGTCAGGACCCGGGGCGCTACAATGAGCAGTTCTTC	CASSQDPGRYNEQFF
.	.	TRBV19	TRBJ2-2	TGTGCCAGTAGTATAGATTATAGCGGCACCGGGGAGCTGTTTTTT	CASSIDYSGTGELFF
.	.	TRBV5-1	TRBJ1-3	TGCGCCAGCAGCTTGGGAGACAGCTCTGGAAACACCATATATTTT	CASSLGDSSGNTIYF
.	TRBD1	TRBV6-1	TRBJ1-6	TGTGCCAGCAGTGGGGGGACAGCGAATAATTCACCCCTCCACTTT	CASSGGTANNSPLHF
.	TRBD1	TRBV27	TRBJ1-2	TGTGCCAGCAGTTGGGGGACAGGTCCCGAGTGGGGTGGCTACACCTTC	CASSWGTGPEWGGYTF